Below are 9 T cell receptor beta chains sequenced from a single sample in a study of OX40 agonist ivuxolimab in advanced cancers. Profiled with immunoSEQ multiplex PCR; TCRdb holds only in-frame clones, not every one. The sample lists under 85,000 clones; 94% were seen once. This sample comprised CD4+ or CD8+ T cells sorted from blood, obtained in a trial of the OX40 agonist ivuxolimab. Source of these receptors: an adult with an advanced solid tumor such as melanoma, head and neck, liver or kidney cancer.

This chain connects TRBV29-1 to TRBJ2-1; a weak D match, TRBD1 (6 bases). CDR3 length: 11 amino acids. From germline, CDR1 is SQVTM and CDR2 ANQGSEA. With 8 bases removed from V and 6 bases from J, the gap between germline ends came to 11 bases. The CDR3 sequence: CSNLQGNEQFF. For the CDR3, the DNA is TGCAGCAACTTACAGGGCAATGAGCAGTTCTTC.

This rearrangement joins TRBV11-2 to TRBJ1-5; unclear D gene. Germline CDR1 SGHAT, CDR2 FQNNGV. V lost 1 base, J lost 2 bases, and 9 bases lay in between. The length of the CDR3 is 15 residues. CDR3 bases: TGTGCCAGCAGCTTAGCCCGGGGAGGCAATCAGCCCCAGCATTTT. As protein: CASSLARGGNQPQHF.

This chain links TRBV12-5 with TRBJ2-2; D uncertain. In germline, CDR1 is LGHNT, CDR2 FRNRAP. The CDR3 has 15 amino acids. V lost 0 bases, J lost 4 bases, and 9 bases lay in between. The CDR3, as DNA: TGTGCTAGTGGTTTGGTACAAGCCAGCACCGGGGAGCTGTTTTTT. It translates to CASGLVQASTGELFF.

The chain recombines TRBV10-1 with TRBJ2-7, with D perhaps being TRBD1 or TRBD2 (6 bases each). Germline CDR1 and CDR2: WNHNN and SYGVQD (reference sequence). Deletions cut 10 bases from V and 7 bases from J, with 14 bases between. The CDR3 has 11 residues. The CDR3 DNA is TGCGCCATCTTACGGAGGGGGGAGCAGTACTTC. Amino acids: CAILRRGEQYF.

The J gene is TRBJ2-7, the V gene TRBV29-1; TRBD1 aligns across 11 bases. The CDR3 contains 14 residues. Germline V lookup: CDR1 SQVTM, CDR2 ANQGSEA. The ends lost 7 bases at V and 1 base at J; junction bases unmatched: 6. The CDR3 coding sequence is TGCAGCGCTCTCCGGGACAGGGGGTCCTACGAGCAGTACTTC. Protein sequence: CSALRDRGSYEQYF.

The V and J genes are TRBV25-1 and TRBJ1-5; no clear D. Germline V gene lookup returns CDR1 MGHDK and CDR2 SYGVNS. V was cut by 4 bases and J by 3 bases, with 10 bases left in between. The CDR3 has 14 amino acids. CDR3 nucleotide sequence: TGTGCCAGCAGTGGTGGGGAGGACAATCAGCCCCAGCATTTT. Translating it yields CASSGGEDNQPQHF.

V is TRBV6-5 and J is TRBJ2-5; 9 nucleotides match TRBD1. The assigned J gene may be wrong: the sequence end matches TRBJ2-7 better. In germline, CDR1 is MNHEY, CDR2 SVGAGI. The CDR3 is made up of 15 amino acids. The CDR3 DNA sequence: TGTGCCAGCAGTTATGCAGGACAGGGGACCTACGAGCAGTACTTC. This sequence encodes CASSYAGQGTYEQYF.

The chain has TRBV11-1 and TRBJ2-7; D unclear. Judging by the DNA end, TRBJ2-5 fits better; the J call may be wrong. Germline V lookup: CDR1 SGHAT, CDR2 FQDESV (reference sequence). This CDR3 spans 15 amino acids. CDR3 in amino acids: CASSPTLVLQETQYF. The DNA of the CDR3 is TGTGCCAGCAGCCCGACCCTAGTGTTACAAGAGACCCAGTACTTC.

This chain uses TRBV4-3 with TRBJ2-7; 7 positions agree with TRBD2. The CDR3 totals 17 residues. CDR1 is LGHNA, CDR2 YSLEER, per germline. Germline trimming cut 2 bases from V and 0 bases from J; bases unmatched to any gene: 10. The CDR3 DNA reads as TGCGCCAGCAGCCAAAAACGGGGAGGGGCGACCTCCTACGAGCAGTACTTC. This gives the protein CASSQKRGGATSYEQYF.